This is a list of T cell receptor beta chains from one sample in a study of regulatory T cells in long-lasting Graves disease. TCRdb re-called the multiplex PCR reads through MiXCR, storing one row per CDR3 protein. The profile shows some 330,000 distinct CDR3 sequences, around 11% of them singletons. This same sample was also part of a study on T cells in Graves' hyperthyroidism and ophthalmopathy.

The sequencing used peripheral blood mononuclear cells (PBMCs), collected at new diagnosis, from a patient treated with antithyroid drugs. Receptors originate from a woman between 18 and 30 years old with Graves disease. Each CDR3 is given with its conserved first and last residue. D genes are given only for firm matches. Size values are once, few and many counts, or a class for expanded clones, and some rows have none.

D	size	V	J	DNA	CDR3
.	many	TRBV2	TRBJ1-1	TGTGCCAGCAGAGGTCCAGGGGAAAGTCCAAGGCGGAACACTGAAGCTTTCTTT	CASRGPGESPRRNTEAFF
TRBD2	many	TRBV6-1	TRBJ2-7	TGTGCCAGCAGTCAATTAGCGGGAGGGCTCGACGAGCAGTACTTC	CASSQLAGGLDEQYF
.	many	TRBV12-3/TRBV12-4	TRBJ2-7	TGTGCCAGCAGCCCCCGGGGTATAAGCTACGAGCAGTACTTC	CASSPRGISYEQYF
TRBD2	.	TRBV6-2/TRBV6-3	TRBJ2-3	TGTGCCAGCAGTCCCAGACTAGCGGGGGCAGATACGCAGTATTTT	CASSPRLAGADTQYF
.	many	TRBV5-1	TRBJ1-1	TGTGCCAGCAGCTTAGTAGGGATCATGAACACTGAAGCTTTCTTT	CASSLVGIMNTEAFF
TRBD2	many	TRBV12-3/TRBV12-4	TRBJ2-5	TGTGCCAGCACACCGGGACTAGCGGGATTCGCCGAGACCCAGTACTTC	CASTPGLAGFAETQYF
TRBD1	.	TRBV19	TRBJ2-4	TGTGCCAGTAAGGACAGGGAAGCCAAAAACATTCAGTACTTC	CASKDREAKNIQYF
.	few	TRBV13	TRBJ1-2	TGTGCCAGCAGCTTATCAGATTGGCGCTATGGCTACACCTTC	CASSLSDWRYGYTF
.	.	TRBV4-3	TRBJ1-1	TGCGCCAGCAGCCAAGAATGGGGAGCTCTTCGCACTGGTCGAAAAGCTTTCTTT	CASSQEWGALRTGRKAFF
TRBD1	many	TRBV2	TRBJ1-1	TGTGCCAGCAGTCGCCGGGACAGGATAAAGAACACTGAAGCTTTCTTT	CASSRRDRIKNTEAFF
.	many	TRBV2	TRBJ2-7	TGTGCCAGCAGTGAAGGGTTTTCGACCTACGAGCAGTACTTC	CASSEGFSTYEQYF
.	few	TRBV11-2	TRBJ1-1	TGTGCCAGCAGTTACTTAGGGACGTCTGAAGCTTTCTTT	CASSYLGTSEAFF
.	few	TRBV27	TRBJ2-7	TGTGCCAGCAGTTCGCGGAAGGACGAGCAGTACTTC	CASSSRKDEQYF
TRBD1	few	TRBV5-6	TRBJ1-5	TGTGCCAGCAGCTATGGACAGGGATATCAGCCCCAGCATTTT	CASSYGQGYQPQHF
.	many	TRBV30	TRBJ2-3	TGTGCCTGGAGTCGGACATCTTCAGGGGATACGCAGTATTTT	CAWSRTSSGDTQYF
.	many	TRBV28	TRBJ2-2	TGTGCCAGCAGCCCACGGAGCGGGGAGCTGTTTTTT	CASSPRSGELFF
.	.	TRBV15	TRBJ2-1	TGTGCCACCAGCAGAGATAGAGACAATGAGCAGTTCTTC	CATSRDRDNEQFF
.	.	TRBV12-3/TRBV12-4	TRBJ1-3	TGTGCCAGCAGGGGGAAGTCAGGAAACACCATATATTTT	CASRGKSGNTIYF
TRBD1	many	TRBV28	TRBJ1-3	TGTGCCAGCAGTTCGCACGGACAGGGAGACACCATATATTTT	CASSSHGQGDTIYF
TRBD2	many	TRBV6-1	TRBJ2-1	TGTGCCATTTCCCCCGGGAGGAATGAGCAGTTCTTC	CAISPGRNEQFF
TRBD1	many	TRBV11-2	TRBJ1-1	TGTGCCAGCAGCCTTACATTGGGACAGGGGGAAACTGAAGCTTTCTTT	CASSLTLGQGETEAFF
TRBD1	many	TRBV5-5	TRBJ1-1	TGTGCCAGCAGCTTCGGGACAGGGAACGGGGCTTTCTTT	CASSFGTGNGAFF
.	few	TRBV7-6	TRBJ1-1	TGTGCCAGCAGCTTAGCCGGAGGAGGTACTGAAGCTTTCTTT	CASSLAGGGTEAFF
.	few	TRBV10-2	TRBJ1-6	TGCGCCAGCAGTGTTTACCAGGGATTGAGTTCACCCCTCCACTTT	CASSVYQGLSSPLHF
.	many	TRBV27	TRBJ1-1	TGTGCCAGCAGTGTCTCTGAGAGCACTGAAGCTTTCTTT	CASSVSESTEAFF
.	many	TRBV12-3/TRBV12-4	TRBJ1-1	TGTGCCAGCAGCTTCTTATGGGGAGGCACTGAAGCTTTCTTT	CASSFLWGGTEAFF
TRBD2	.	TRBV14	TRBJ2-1	TGTGCCAGCAGGCTAGCGGGTGGCTCCTACAATGAGCAGTTCTTC	CASRLAGGSYNEQFF
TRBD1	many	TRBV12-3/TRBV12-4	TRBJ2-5	TGTGCCAGCAGCAGTTTCCGGACAGGGGGGCAAGAGACCCAGTACTTC	CASSSFRTGGQETQYF
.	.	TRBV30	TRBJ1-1	TGTGCCCGGAGTATAAAGGTCAAGATGAACACTGAAGCTTTCTTT	CARSIKVKMNTEAFF
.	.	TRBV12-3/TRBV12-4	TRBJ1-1	TGTGCCAGCAGTTTGATCGCGGGCGACACTGAAGCTTCCTTT	CASSLIAGDTEASF
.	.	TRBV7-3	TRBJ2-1	TGTGCCAGCAGCCCTGATGGGGCCTCCTACAATGAGCAGTTCTTC	CASSPDGASYNEQFF
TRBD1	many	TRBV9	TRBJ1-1	TGTGCCAGCAGTGTAATTGGGACAGAGAACACTGAAGCTTTCTTT	CASSVIGTENTEAFF
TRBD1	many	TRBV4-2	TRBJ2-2	TGTGCCAGCAGCCAAGATGAGGGGGCCACCGGGGAGCTGTTTTTT	CASSQDEGATGELFF
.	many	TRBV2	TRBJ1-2	TGTGCCAGCAGTGAACAAGAGATATATGGCTACACCTTC	CASSEQEIYGYTF
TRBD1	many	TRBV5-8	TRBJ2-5	TGTGCCAGCAGCTGGGGGACAGGGAGAAAACAAGAGACCCAGTACTTC	CASSWGTGRKQETQYF